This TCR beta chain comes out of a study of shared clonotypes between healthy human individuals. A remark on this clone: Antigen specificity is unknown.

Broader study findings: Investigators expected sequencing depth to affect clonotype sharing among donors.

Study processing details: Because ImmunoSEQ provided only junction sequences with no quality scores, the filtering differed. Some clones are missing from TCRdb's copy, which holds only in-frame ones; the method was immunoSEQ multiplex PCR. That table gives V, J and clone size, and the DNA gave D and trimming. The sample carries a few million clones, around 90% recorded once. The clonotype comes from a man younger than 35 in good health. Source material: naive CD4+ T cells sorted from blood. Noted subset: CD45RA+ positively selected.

CDR3 in DNA: TGTGCCAGCAGCTCCCGCCAGGGAGGCTCTGGGGCCAACGTCCTGACTTTC. Its protein product is CASSSRQGGSGANVLTF. The chain couples TRBV7-2 to TRBJ2-6; TRBD2 might be the D (6 bases). Per the germline V gene, CDR1 is SGHTA and CDR2 is FQGNSA. The length of the CDR3 is 17 residues. The V end was cut by 4 bases, the J end by 0 bases, with 13 bases between.